This TCR beta chain was recovered during a study of cytomegalovirus exposure and HLA in healthy donors. About the study: As released early, the data held roughly 85 million unique TCRs from HLA-typed donors. General study points: In a later analysis, HLA-associated beta chains showed higher expansion and lower generation probabilities than comparable chains.

Germline V gene data show CDR1 as SNHLY and CDR2 as FYNNEI. The germline V and J ends were trimmed by 5 bases and 3 bases, with 13 bases remaining between them. This CDR3 contains 15 residues. Primers included in the PCR were 60 Vbeta and 13 Jbeta primers. Profiling relied on immunoSEQ multiplex PCR, and the TCRdb table lists in-frame clones only, not all of them. The data show about 160,000 clones, about two thirds seen once. As concerns this clone: Its antigen is not identified.

The TCR was taken from a woman aged 25 to 45 in good health and CMV-seronegative. The sequencing input was PBMCs. This sequence joins TRBV2 and TRBJ2-2; D may be TRBD1 (6 bases). CDR3 in amino acids: CASSPTRGDTGELFF. For the CDR3, the DNA is TGTGCCAGCAGTCCGACCAGGGGTGACACCGGGGAGCTGTTTTTT.